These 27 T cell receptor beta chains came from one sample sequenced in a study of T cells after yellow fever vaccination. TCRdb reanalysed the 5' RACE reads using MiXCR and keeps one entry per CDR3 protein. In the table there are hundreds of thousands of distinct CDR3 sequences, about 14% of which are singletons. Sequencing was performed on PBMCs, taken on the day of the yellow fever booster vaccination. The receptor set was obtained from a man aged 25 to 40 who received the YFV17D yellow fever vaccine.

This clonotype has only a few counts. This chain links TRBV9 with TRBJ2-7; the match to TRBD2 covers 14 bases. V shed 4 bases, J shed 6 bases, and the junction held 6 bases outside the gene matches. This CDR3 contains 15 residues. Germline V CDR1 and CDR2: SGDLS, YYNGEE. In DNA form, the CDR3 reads TGTGCCAGCAGCTCGGGACTAGCGGGAGCTCCCGAGCAGTACTTC. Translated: CASSSGLAGAPEQYF. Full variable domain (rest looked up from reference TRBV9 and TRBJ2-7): DSGVTQTPKHLITATGQRVTLRCSPRSGDLSVYWYQQSLDQGLQFLIQYYNGEERAKGNILERFSAQQFPDLHSELNLSSLELGDSALYFCASSSGLAGAPEQYFGPGTRLTVT.

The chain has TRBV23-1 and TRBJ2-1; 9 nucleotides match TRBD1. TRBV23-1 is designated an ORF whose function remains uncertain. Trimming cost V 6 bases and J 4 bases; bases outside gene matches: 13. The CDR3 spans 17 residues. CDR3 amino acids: CASSLKTRDRVYNEQFF. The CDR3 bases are TGCGCCAGCAGCCTCAAAACCCGGGACAGGGTTTACAATGAGCAGTTCTTC.

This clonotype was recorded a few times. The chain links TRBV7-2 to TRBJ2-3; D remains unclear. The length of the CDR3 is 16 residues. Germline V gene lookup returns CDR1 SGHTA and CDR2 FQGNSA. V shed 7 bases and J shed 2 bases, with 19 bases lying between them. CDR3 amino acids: CASTLLGGRTTDTQYF. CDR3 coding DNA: TGTGCCAGCACGTTACTGGGCGGCCGAACCACAGATACGCAGTATTTT.

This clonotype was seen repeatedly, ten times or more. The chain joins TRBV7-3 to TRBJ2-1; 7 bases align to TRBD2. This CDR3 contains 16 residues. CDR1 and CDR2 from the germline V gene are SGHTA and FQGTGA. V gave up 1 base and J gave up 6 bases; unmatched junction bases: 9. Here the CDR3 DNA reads TGTGCCAGCAGCTTAAATCGGGCGGGAGCCCCCAATGAGCAGTTCTTC. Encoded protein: CASSLNRAGAPNEQFF.

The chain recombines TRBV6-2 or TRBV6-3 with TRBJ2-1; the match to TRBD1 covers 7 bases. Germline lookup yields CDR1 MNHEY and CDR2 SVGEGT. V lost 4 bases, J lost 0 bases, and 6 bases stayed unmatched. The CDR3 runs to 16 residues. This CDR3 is CASSSRQGFSYNEQFF. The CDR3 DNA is TGTGCCAGCAGTTCCAGACAGGGTTTCTCCTACAATGAGCAGTTCTTC.

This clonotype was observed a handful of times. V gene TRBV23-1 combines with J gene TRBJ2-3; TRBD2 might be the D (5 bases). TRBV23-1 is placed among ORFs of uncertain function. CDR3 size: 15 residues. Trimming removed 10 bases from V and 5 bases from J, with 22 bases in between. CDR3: CATSRFLGERDTQYF. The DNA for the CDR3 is TGCGCCACCAGCAGGTTCCTGGGAGAAAGAGATACGCAGTATTTT.

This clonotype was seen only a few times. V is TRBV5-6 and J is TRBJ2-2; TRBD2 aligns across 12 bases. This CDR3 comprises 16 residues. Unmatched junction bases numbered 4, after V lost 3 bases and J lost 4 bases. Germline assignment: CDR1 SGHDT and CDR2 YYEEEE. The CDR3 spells CASSSLAGGPTGELFF. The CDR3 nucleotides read TGTGCCAGCAGCTCACTAGCGGGGGGCCCCACCGGGGAGCTGTTTTTT.

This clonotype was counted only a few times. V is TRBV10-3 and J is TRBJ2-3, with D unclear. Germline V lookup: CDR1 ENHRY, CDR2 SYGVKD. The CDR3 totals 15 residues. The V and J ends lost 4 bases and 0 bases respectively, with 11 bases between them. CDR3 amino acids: CAISGPRESTDTQYF. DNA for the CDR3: TGTGCCATCAGTGGGCCCAGAGAAAGCACAGATACGCAGTATTTT.

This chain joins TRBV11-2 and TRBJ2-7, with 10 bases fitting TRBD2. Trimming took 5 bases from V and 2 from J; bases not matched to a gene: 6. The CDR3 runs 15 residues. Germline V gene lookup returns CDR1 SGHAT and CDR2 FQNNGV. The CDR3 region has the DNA TGTGCCAGCAGCCCCGGACTAGCGGAGGCCTACGAGCAGTACTTC. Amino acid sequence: CASSPGLAEAYEQYF. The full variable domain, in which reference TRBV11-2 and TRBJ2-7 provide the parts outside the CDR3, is EAGVAQSPRYKIIEKRQSVAFWCNPISGHATLYWYQQILGQGPKLLIQFQNNGVVDDSQLPKDRFSAERLKGVDSTLKIQPAKLEDSAVYLCASSPGLAEAYEQYFGPGTRLTVT.

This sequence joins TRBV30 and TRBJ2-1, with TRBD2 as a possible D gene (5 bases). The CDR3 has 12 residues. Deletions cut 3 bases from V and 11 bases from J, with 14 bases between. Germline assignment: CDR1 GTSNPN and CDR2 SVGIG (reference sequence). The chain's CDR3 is CAWSVGDYQQFF. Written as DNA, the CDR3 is TGTGCCTGGAGCGTAGGAGACTACCAGCAGTTCTTC. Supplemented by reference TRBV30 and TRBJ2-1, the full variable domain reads SQTIHQWPATLVQPVGSPLSLECTVEGTSNPNLYWYRQAAGRGLQLLFYSVGIGQISSEVPQNLSASRPQDRQFILSSKKLLLSDSGFYLCAWSVGDYQQFFGPGTRLTVL.

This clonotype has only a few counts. The CDR3 loop reads CASSEAARAHEQYF. Written as DNA, the CDR3 is TGTGCCAGCAGTGAAGCGGCCAGGGCCCACGAGCAGTACTTC. V is TRBV6-1 and J is TRBJ2-7, with D perhaps matching TRBD1 (5 bases). Germline V CDR1 and CDR2: MNHNS, SASEGT. Trimming stripped 0 bases from V and 5 bases from J, with 11 bases between. The CDR3 is 14 residues long.

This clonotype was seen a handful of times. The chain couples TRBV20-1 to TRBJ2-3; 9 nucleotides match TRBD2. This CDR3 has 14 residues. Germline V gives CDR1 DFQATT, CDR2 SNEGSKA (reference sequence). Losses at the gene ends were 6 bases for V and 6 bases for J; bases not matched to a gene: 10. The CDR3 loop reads CSARGSGSADTQYF. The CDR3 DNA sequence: TGCAGTGCACGGGGTAGCGGGAGCGCGGATACGCAGTATTTT.

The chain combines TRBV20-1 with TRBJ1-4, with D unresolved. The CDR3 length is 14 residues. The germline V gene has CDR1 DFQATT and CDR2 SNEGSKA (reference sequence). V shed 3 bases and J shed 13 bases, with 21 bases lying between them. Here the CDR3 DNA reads TGCAGTGCTAGTGACGGCAGCCCACAATTGGGACTGTTTTTT. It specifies CSASDGSPQLGLFF.

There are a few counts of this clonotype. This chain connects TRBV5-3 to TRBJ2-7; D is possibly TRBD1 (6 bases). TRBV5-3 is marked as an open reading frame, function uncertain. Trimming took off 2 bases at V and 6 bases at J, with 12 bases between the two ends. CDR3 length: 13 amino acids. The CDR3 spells CARSFDRPCEQYF. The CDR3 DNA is TGTGCCAGAAGCTTCGACAGGCCCTGCGAGCAGTACTTC.

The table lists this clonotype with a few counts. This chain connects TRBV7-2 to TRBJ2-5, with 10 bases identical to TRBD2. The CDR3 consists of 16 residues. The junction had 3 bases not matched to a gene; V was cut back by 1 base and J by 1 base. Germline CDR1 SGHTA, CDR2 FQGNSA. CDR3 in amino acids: CASSLVGTSVQETQYF. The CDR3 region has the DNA TGTGCCAGCAGCTTAGTTGGGACTAGCGTCCAAGAGACCCAGTACTTC.

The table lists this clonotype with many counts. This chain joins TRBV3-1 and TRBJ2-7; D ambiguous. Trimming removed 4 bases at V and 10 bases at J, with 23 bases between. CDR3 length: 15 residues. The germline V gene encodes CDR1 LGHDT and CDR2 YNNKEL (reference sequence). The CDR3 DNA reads TGTGCCAGCAGCCCCGATGGGCTCCAGCGCTTCGGACAGTACTTC. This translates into CASSPDGLQRFGQYF.

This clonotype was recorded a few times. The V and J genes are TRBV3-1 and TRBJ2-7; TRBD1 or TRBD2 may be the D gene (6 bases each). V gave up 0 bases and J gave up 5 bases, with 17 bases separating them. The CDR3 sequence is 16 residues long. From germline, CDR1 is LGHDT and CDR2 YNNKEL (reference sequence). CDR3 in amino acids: CASSQEWGSGADEQYF. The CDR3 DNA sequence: TGTGCCAGCAGCCAAGAGTGGGGATCGGGGGCCGACGAGCAGTACTTC.

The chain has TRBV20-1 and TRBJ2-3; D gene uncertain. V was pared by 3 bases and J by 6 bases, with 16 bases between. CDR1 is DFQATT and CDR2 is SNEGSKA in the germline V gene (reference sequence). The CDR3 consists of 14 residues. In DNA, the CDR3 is TGCAGTGCTAGTGAGCCCCGTATTTCTGATACGCAGTATTTT. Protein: CSASEPRISDTQYF.

The CDR3 region is CSASGGLLNTGELFF. The CDR3, as DNA: TGCAGTGCCTCGGGGGGACTGCTGAACACCGGGGAGCTGTTTTTT. The chain has TRBV20-1 and TRBJ2-2; 7 nucleotides align to TRBD2. V dropped 6 bases and J dropped 1; count of bases not matched to a gene: 8. The germline CDR1 and CDR2 sequences are DFQATT and SNEGSKA (reference sequence). CDR3 size: 15 residues.

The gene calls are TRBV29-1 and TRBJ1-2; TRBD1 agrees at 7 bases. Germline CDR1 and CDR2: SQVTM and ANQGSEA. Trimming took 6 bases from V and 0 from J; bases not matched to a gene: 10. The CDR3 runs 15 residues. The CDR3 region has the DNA TGCAGCGTCCTCGGAGGGGACAGCGCTAACTATGGCTACACCTTC. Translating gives CSVLGGDSANYGYTF.

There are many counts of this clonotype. Written as DNA, the CDR3 is TGTGCCAGCAGCTTAGAGGGGAGCAAAAACATTCAGTACTTC. The encoded protein is CASSLEGSKNIQYF. The V and J genes are TRBV7-9 and TRBJ2-4; tentatively, D is TRBD1 or TRBD2 (5 bases each). V lost 1 base to trimming and J lost 3 bases, with 7 bases between them. The CDR3 runs 14 residues. Germline-derived CDR1 and CDR2 are SEHNR and FQNEAQ (reference sequence).

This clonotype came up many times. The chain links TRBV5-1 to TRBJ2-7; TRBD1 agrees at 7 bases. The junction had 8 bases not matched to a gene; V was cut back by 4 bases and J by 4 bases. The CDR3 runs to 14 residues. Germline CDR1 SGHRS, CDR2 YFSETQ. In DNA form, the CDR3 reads TGCGCCAGCAGCCCACCGGGACAGAAATACGAGCAGTACTTC. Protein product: CASSPPGQKYEQYF.

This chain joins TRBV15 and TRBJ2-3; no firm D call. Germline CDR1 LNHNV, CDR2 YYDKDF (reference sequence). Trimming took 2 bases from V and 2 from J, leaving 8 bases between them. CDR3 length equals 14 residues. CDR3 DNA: TGTGCCACCAGCAGATCGCCCCTCACAGATACGCAGTATTTT. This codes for CATSRSPLTDTQYF.

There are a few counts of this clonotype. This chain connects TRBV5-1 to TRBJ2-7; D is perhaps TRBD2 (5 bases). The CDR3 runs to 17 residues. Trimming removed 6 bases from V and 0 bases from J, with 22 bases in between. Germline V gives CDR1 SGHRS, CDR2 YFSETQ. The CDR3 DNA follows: TGCGCCAGCAAACTCGGGGTCGGGGAGCGGATCTCCTACGAGCAGTACTTC. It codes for CASKLGVGERISYEQYF. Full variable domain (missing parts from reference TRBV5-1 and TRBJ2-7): KAGVTQTPRYLIKTRGQQVTLSCSPISGHRSVSWYQQTPGQGLQFLFEYFSETQRNKGNFPGRFSGRQFSNSRSEMNVSTLELGDSALYLCASKLGVGERISYEQYFGPGTRLTVT.

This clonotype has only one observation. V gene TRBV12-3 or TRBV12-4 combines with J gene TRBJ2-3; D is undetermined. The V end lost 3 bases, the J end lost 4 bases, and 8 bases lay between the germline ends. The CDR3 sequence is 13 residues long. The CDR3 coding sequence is TGTGCCAGCAGTTTTACAGAAGCAGATACGCAGTATTTT. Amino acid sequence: CASSFTEADTQYF.

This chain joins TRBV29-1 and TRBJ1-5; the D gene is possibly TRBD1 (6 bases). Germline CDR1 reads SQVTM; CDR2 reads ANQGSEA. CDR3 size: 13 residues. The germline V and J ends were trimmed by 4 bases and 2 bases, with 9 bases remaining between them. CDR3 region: CSVAAGGNQPQHF. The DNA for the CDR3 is TGCAGCGTTGCTGCAGGGGGCAATCAGCCCCAGCATTTT.

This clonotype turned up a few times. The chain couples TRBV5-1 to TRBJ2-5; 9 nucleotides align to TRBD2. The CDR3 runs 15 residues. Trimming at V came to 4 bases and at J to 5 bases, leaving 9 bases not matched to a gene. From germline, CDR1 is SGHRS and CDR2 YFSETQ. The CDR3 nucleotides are TGCGCCAGCAGCCCCGGGACTAGCCTGAAGGAGACCCAGTACTTC. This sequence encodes CASSPGTSLKETQYF. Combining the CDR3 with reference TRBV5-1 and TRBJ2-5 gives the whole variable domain KAGVTQTPRYLIKTRGQQVTLSCSPISGHRSVSWYQQTPGQGLQFLFEYFSETQRNKGNFPGRFSGRQFSNSRSEMNVSTLELGDSALYLCASSPGTSLKETQYFGPGTRLLVL.